This note documents a single T cell receptor (beta chain) sequence. Its matching antigen is unknown. The sample holds other DNA sequences that translate to the same CDR3. These data come from a study of cytomegalovirus exposure and HLA in healthy donors. Study overall: Early released data had 65 million to 100 million unique TCRs, all coming from HLA-typed donors.

Study conclusions and caveats: Both high specificity and high sensitivity reportedly marked the classifier's diagnosis of cytomegalovirus status. A later analysis associated some 16,000 TCR beta sequences with HLA alleles at a 0.05 false discovery rate.

The CDR3 is made up of 17 amino acids. The germline V gene has CDR1 SGHRS and CDR2 YFSETQ. V trimming: 4 bases; J trimming: 12 bases; junction bases outside the gene matches: 16. The PCR made use of 60 Vbeta and 13 Jbeta primers. The table came from immunoSEQ multiplex PCR; TCRdb's copy has only in-frame clones and leaves some out. Here the sample spans roughly 220,000 clones, 79% being singletons. Sequencing was carried out using PBMCs. This chain uses TRBV5-1 with TRBJ2-1, with 13 bases that match TRBD2. This clonotype was sampled from a man between 45 and 60 years old in good health and CMV-seronegative. CDR3 nucleotides: TGCGCCAGCAGCCCGGGACTAGCGGGAAGAAACCCCGTGGGGCAGTTCTTC. Translation: CASSPGLAGRNPVGQFF.